This TCR beta chain was captured by sequencing in a study of blood T cell repertoires in COVID-19. Using immunoSEQ multiplex PCR, the repertoire was profiled, and TCRdb retains in-frame clones only, with some absent. Altogether more than 200,000 clones are present, approximately 90% being singletons, with the ten largest covering approximately 4.1%. Germline V CDR1 and CDR2: SGHTA, FQGNSA. The CDR3 runs 14 residues. The V gene end was trimmed by 4 bases and the J gene end by 5 bases; junction bases not matched to a gene: 5. The sequenced sample was PBMCs or T cells enriched from blood (not recorded which). The receptor's source is a woman aged 25 to 39 who had recovered from COVID-19. The chain has TRBV7-2 and TRBJ2-1, with 7 bases lining up with TRBD1. CDR3 sequence (DNA): TGTGCCAGCAGCTCGGACAGGCGCAACAATGAGCAGTTCTTC. Its protein product is CASSSDRRNNEQFF.